This T cell receptor (beta chain) appears in the sequencing data of a study of T cells in Graves' hyperthyroidism and ophthalmopathy (dated by TCRdb to the late 2010s). At the level of the whole study: Peripheral blood was collected at initial diagnosis, before any treatment. To identify distinguishing TCR V-J signatures, a discovery cohort of 95 to 100 patients was used, comprising 43 with Graves' ophthalmopathy and around 57 with stable Graves' hyperthyroidism. Prospective prediction of ophthalmopathy was tested in an independent validation cohort of fewer than 20 hyperthyroidism patients and 15 to 17 patients who later progressed to ophthalmopathy. For training and testing, the 100 or so patients in the discovery cohort were randomly divided in a 7:3 ratio. In addition, the study compared T-cell repertoires in thyroid tissue and in blood from roughly six Graves' hyperthyroidism patients. After blood sampling, hyperthyroidism patients were treated with methimazole at a starting dose of 30 mg daily, and ophthalmopathy patients were treated with high-dose intravenous methylprednisolone. TCR Vbeta CDR3 sequencing of approximately 140 peripheral blood samples (over 40 ophthalmopathy, over 70 hyperthyroidism and about 17 progressor patients) is reported in the paper.

Comment on this clonotype: There is no known antigen for this receptor. No base qualities exist here, and no much larger clone lies one base off it.

The TCR beta CDR3 regions were amplified from RNA transcripts. The first round of RT-PCR for the TCR CDR3 was performed with the HTBI primer set and the Qiagen OneStep RT-PCR kit. Libraries were constructed in a second round of multiplex PCR, after which size selection and purification were carried out. Sequencing of the libraries was done on an Illumina HiSeq2000 using paired-end 100 bp reads. The authors' pipeline ran thus. Raw data were processed with SOAPnuke, discarding reads with adapters, uncalled bases, mean Phred below 15, or no exact constant-primer or identifier match. COPE v1.2.5 was used to merge the high-quality paired reads, and each unique nucleotide sequence was defined as a clonotype. MiTCR v1.1 was used to align clonotypes to the IMGT TRBV, TRBD and TRBJ reference segments. The analysis included only V-J combinations with a frequency above 0.0001, which together covered more than 98% of the repertoires. The TCS score was defined as F50 (clonal expansion) divided by E x V (chaos), with BLOSUM62-based TCRdist calculated between CDR3 peptides within each V-J. Welch's t-statistics and random forest reduced roughly 540 V-J features to 10 to 15, which were used in a naive Bayes classifier (R e1071). TCRdb reprocessed the public reads (quality trimming at Q25 with fastp, clone calling with MiXCR) and kept in-frame beta chains. Duplicate CDR3 protein sequences are folded into a single record with the most common DNA and genes. The authors' filters were not applied to this entry. The table for this sample lists a few hundred thousand distinct CDR3 sequences; less than 25% of them were counted only once. Roughly 49% of the sample belongs to the ten largest clones.

From cysteine to phenylalanine, the CDR3 is 13 amino acids long. Just CDR3 DNA is preserved here, 39 bases in frame from base 1. Reading the germline V gene gives CDR1 MDHEN and CDR2 SYDVKM. After removal of 8 bases from V and 4 bases from J, the junction retains 4 bases not matched to a gene. What the work shows at the level of the full study, not this receptor alone: Most expanded thyroid clonotypes (frequency above 0.001) were also found in blood, which suggests that blood repertoires may mirror thyroid immune responses. A 13 V-J signature model separated ophthalmopathy from stable hyperthyroidism, with 87.88% sensitivity and around 84% specificity in cross-validation and 80%/75% in testing. No statistical method was used to set the sample size in advance, and investigators knew the group allocation. In validation, the model predicted progression to ophthalmopathy with 55% to 71% sensitivity and over 72% specificity, a median of around 6.6 months before onset.

Moderately to severely active disease, a Clinical Activity Score of at least 3, a NOSPECS grade of at least 4, and a duration under 3 months were present in ophthalmopathy patients. Exclusion was applied to patients with uncontrolled infections, other autoimmune diseases, pregnancy or lactation. Diagnoses were based on clinical symptoms, serum thyroxine and TRAb, thyroid ultrasound and orbital computed tomography. Ficoll-Paque density gradient centrifugation was used to isolate PBMCs from 8.5 to 10 ml of fresh peripheral blood. Total RNA was extracted using Trizol reagent, and RNA quality was assessed on an Agilent 2100 Bioanalyzer.

The rearrangement joined TRBV28 to TRBJ2-1, with 8 bases aligning to TRBD2. The source material was blood. The receptor was isolated from a woman in her seventies with Graves' ophthalmopathy. The CDR3 region: CASAPSGYNEQFF. The sequenced DNA is TGTGCCAGCGCCCCTAGCGGGTACAATGAGCAGTTCTTC. The full variable domain, with segments outside the CDR3 supplied by the reference TRBV28 and TRBJ2-1 proteins, appears as DVKVTQSSRYLVKRTGEKVFLECVQDMDHENMFWYRQDPGLGLRLIYFSYDVKMKEKGDIPEGYSVSREKKERFSLILESASTNQTSMYLCASAPSGYNEQFFGPGTRLTVL.